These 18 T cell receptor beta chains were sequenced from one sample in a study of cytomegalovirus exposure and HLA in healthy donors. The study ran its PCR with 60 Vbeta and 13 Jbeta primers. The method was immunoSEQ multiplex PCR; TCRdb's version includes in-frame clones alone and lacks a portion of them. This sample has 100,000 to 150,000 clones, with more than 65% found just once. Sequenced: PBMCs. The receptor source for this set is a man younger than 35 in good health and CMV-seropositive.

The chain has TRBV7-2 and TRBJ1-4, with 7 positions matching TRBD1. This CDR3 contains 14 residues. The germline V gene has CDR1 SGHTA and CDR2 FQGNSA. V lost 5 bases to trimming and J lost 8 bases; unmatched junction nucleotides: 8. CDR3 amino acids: CASSPRQGQEKLFF. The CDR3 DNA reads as TGTGCCAGCAGCCCGCGACAGGGTCAGGAAAAACTGTTTTTT.

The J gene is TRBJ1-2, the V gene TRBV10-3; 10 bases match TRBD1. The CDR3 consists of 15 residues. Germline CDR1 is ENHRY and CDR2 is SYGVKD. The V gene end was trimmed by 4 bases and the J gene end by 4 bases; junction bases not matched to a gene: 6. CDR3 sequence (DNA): TGTGCCATCAGTGTATCGGGACAGGGGTTCTATGGCTACACCTTC. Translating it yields CAISVSGQGFYGYTF.

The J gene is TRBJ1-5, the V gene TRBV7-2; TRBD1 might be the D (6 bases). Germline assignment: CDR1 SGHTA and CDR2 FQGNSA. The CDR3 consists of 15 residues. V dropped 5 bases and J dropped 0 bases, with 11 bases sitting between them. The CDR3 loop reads CASSRGQNSNQPQHF. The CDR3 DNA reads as TGTGCCAGCAGCCGGGGACAAAATAGCAATCAGCCCCAGCATTTT.

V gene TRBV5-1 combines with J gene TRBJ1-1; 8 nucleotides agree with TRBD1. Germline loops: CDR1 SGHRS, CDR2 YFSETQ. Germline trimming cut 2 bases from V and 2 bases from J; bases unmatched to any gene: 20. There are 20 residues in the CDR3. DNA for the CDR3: TGCGCCAGCAGCTTCCGGGACAGGTCTCTCCTGGTTGACCTAAACACTGAAGCTTTCTTT. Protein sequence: CASSFRDRSLLVDLNTEAFF.

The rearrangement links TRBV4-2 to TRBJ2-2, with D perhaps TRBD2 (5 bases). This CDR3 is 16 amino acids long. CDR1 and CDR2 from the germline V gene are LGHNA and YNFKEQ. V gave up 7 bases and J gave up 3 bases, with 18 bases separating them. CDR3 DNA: TGTGCCAGCACCCTGGGAGTCGGGTCCGACACCGGGGAGCTGTTTTTT. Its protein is CASTLGVGSDTGELFF.

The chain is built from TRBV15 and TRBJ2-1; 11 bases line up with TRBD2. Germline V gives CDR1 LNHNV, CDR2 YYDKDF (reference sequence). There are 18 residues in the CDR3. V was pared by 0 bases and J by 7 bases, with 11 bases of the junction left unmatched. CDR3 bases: TGTGCCACCAGCAGAGAGCTAGGGATTGCTAGCGGGAGGAATGAGCAGTTCTTC. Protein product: CATSRELGIASGRNEQFF.

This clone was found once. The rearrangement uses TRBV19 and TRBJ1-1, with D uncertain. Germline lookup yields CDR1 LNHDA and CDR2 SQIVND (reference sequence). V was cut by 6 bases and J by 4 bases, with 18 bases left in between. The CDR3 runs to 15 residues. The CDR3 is CASRIAENFGTEAFF. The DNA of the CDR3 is TGTGCCAGTAGGATCGCGGAGAACTTCGGCACTGAAGCTTTCTTT.

CDR3 nucleotides: TGCGCCAACGGACAGTTAAGGAGTTCACCCCTCCACTTT. This gives the protein CANGQLRSSPLHF. The chain couples TRBV10-1 to TRBJ1-6; possibly TRBD1 for D (6 bases). The CDR3 totals 13 residues. CDR1 is WNHNN and CDR2 is SYGVQD in the germline V gene (reference sequence). V was trimmed by 10 bases and J by 9 bases, leaving 16 bases between them.

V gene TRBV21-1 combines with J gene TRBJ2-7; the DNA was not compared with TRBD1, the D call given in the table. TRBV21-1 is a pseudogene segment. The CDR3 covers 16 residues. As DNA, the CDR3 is TGTGCCAGCAGCAAAGGACGACAGGGACACAGCTACGAGCAGTACTTC. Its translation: CASSKGRQGHSYEQYF.

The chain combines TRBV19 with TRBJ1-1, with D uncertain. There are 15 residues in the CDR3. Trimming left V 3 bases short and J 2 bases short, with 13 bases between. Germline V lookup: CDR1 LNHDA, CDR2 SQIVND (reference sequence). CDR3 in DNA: TGTGCCAGTAGTATGTCGTCGGGAGATAACACTGAAGCTTTCTTT. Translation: CASSMSSGDNTEAFF.

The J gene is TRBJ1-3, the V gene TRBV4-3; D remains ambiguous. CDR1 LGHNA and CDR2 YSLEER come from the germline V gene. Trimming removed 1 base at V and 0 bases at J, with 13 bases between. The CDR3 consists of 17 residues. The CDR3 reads CASSQAPTRHSGNTIYF. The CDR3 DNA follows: TGCGCCAGCAGCCAAGCTCCTACTAGGCACTCTGGAAACACCATATATTTT.

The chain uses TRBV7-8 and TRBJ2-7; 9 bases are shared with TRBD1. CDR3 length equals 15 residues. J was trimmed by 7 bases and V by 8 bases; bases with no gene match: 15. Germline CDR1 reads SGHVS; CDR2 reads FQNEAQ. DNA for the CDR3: TGTGCCAGCTACCCGGGACAGGGACCCCCCTTGGAGCAGTACTTC. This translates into CASYPGQGPPLEQYF.

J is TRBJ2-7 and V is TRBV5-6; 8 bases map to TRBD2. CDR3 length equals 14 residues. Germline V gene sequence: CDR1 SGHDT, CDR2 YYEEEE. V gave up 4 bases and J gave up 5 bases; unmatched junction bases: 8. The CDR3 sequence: CASSPSGSIHEQYF. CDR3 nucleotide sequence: TGTGCCAGCAGCCCGAGCGGGAGTATCCACGAGCAGTACTTC.

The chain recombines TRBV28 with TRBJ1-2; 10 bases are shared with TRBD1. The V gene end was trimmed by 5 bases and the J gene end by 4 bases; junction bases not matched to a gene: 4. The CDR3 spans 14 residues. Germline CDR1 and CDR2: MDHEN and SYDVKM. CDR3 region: CASSAGQGVYGYTF. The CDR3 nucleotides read TGTGCCAGCAGTGCTGGACAGGGGGTCTATGGCTACACCTTC.

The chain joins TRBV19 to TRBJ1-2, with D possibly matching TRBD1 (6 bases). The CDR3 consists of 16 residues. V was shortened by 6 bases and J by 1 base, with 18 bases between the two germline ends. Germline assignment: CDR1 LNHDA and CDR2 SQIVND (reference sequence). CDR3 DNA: TGTGCCAGTAGGGGCCCCGGGGGGCGGCTTAACTATGGCTACACCTTC. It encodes CASRGPGGRLNYGYTF.

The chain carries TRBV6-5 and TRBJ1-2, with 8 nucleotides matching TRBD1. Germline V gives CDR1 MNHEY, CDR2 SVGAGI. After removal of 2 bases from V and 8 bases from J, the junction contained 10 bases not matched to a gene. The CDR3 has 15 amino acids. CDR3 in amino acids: CASSYSGGRGRGYTF. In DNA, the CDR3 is TGTGCCAGCAGTTACAGCGGTGGCAGGGGGCGAGGCTACACCTTC.

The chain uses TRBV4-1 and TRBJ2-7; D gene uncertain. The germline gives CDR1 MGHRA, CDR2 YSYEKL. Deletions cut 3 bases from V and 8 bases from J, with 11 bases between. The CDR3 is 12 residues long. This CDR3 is CASSQIRGKQYF. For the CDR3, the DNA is TGCGCCAGCAGCCAGATCCGTGGCAAGCAGTACTTC.

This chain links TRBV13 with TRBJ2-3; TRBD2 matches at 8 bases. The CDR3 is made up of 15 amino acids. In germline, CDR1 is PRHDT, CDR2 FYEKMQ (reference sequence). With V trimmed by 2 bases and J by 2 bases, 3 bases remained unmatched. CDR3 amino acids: CASSLSGGPTDTQYF. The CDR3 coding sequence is TGTGCCAGCAGCTTATCGGGGGGGCCCACAGATACGCAGTATTTT.